Listed below are T cell receptor beta chains from one sample, sequenced in a study of identical twins. Each CDR3 protein is one row after TCRdb ran MiXCR on the 5' RACE reads. The sample lists around 530,000 distinct CDR3 sequences; about 15% were seen once. This sample was shared with a second study, whose subject was yellow fever vaccine responses in identical twins.

Sequenced material: CD4+ T cells sorted from blood. The source of these receptors is a woman under 30 in good health. The CDR3 runs from the conserved cysteine through the conserved F or W. The D gene is left open where the match is weak. Clone size, where shown, is once, few, many, or a class for clones that have expanded.

>-|TRBD2|TRBJ2-3|TRBV5-1
TGCGCCAGCAGCATAGCGGGCCCCCCAGATACGCAGTATTTT
CASSIAGPPDTQYF
>many|-|TRBJ2-2|TRBV12-3/TRBV12-4
TGTGCCAGTGACGAGGGCTCCGCGAACACCGGGGAGCTGTTTTTT
CASDEGSANTGELFF
>-|TRBD1|TRBJ1-2|TRBV7-9
TGTGCCAGCAGCCCAAGGACAGGGGCCATATTCGGCTATGGCTACACCTTC
CASSPRTGAIFGYGYTF
>-|-|TRBJ1-2|TRBV7-2
TGTGCCAGCAGTGAGAGGGGGAGTGGTGGCTACACCTTC
CASSERGSGGYTF
>-|TRBD2|TRBJ2-3|TRBV29-1
TGCAGCGTTACGGGACTAGCGGGAGGGAGCCCAGATACGCAGTATTTT
CSVTGLAGGSPDTQYF
>few|TRBD1|TRBJ2-1|TRBV27
TGTGCCAGCAGTAAGACAGGGGGCTATGAGCAGTTCTTC
CASSKTGGYEQFF
>few|TRBD1|TRBJ2-7|TRBV20-1
TGCAGTGCTAGCTGGACAGGGGGTCCCGAGCAGTACTTC
CSASWTGGPEQYF
>few|-|TRBJ2-2|TRBV5-1
TGCGCCAGCAGCTTGGGGTCGGGGCTTCACACCGGGGAGCTGTTTTTT
CASSLGSGLHTGELFF
>few|TRBD1|TRBJ1-2|TRBV5-1
TGCGCCAGCAGCTTGGTCCAGGGGGCAACTATGGGTAACACCTTC
CASSLVQGATMGNTF
>-|-|TRBJ1-5|TRBV20-1
TGCAGTGCTAGAGACAGGGTCAGCAATCAGCCCCAGCATTTT
CSARDRVSNQPQHF
>-|-|TRBJ2-5|TRBV6-5
TGTGCCAGCAGTTACTCTATTCCGTGGGTGGGAGAGACCCAGTACTTC
CASSYSIPWVGETQYF
>-|-|TRBJ2-1|TRBV7-2
TGTGCCAGCAGCCGCATAGCGGCCCACTACAATGAGCAGTTCTTC
CASSRIAAHYNEQFF
>-|TRBD2|TRBJ2-1|TRBV6-5
TGTGCCAGCAGTTACTCGCTTCCGGGGGGGTACAATGAGCAGTTCTTC
CASSYSLPGGYNEQFF
>many|-|TRBJ2-2|TRBV5-1
TGCGCCAGCAGCTTCAGGGGGGCGAACACCGGGGAGCTGTTTTTT
CASSFRGANTGELFF
>-|-|TRBJ2-2|TRBV19
TGTGCCAGTAGTATAGCCCCGGGGACGGTGAAAAAAACCGGGGAGCTGTTTTTT
CASSIAPGTVKKTGELFF
>few|-|TRBJ2-1|TRBV15
TGTGCCACCAGCAGAGATTTTTATGAGCAGTTCTTC
CATSRDFYEQFF
>few|-|TRBJ2-5|TRBV20-1
TGCAGTGCTAGCCCTGAGGTCTTCCTGAGCCTACAAGAGACCCAGTACTTC
CSASPEVFLSLQETQYF
>many|TRBD1|TRBJ2-3|TRBV11-2
TGTGCCAGCAGCCCCCGGACAGGTAGCACAGATACGCAGTATTTT
CASSPRTGSTDTQYF
>few|TRBD1|TRBJ1-3|TRBV6-5
TGTGCCAGCAGTTACTCTCAGGGGGCCGGCTCTGGAAACACCATATATTTT
CASSYSQGAGSGNTIYF
>-|TRBD1|TRBJ2-1|TRBV20-1
TGCAGTGCTTCGGACAGGGGGTGGGAGCAGTTCTTC
CSASDRGWEQFF